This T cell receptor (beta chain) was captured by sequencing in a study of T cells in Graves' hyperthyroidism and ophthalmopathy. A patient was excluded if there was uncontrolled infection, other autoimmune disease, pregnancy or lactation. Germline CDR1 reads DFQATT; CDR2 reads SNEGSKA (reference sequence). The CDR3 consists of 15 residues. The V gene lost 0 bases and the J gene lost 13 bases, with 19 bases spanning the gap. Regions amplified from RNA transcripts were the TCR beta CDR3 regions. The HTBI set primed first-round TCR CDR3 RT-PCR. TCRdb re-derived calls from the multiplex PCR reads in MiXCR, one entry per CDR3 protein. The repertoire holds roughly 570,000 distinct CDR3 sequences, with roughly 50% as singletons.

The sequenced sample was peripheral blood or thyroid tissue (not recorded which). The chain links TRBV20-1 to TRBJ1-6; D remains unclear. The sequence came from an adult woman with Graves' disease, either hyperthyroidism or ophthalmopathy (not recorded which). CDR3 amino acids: CSARDAGYEPRPLHF. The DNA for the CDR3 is TGCAGTGCTAGAGACGCGGGGTACGAACCCCGTCCCCTCCACTTT.